This T cell receptor (beta chain) was recorded in a study of control samples from healthy donors and cancer patients. Sequencing was performed with immunoSEQ multiplex PCR; in TCRdb, only in-frame clones are kept and a portion is missing. The data contain approximately 100,000 clones, 70% to 90% of them singletons. The CDR3 sequence is 19 residues long. Losses at the gene ends were 5 bases for V and 5 bases for J; bases not matched to a gene: 18. Per the germline V gene, CDR1 is MNHEY and CDR2 is SMNVEV (reference sequence). This sequence was found in a man aged 30 to 45 in good health. The specimen sequenced was blood. The rearrangement joins TRBV27 to TRBJ2-1, with 10 positions matching TRBD2. CDR3 sequence: CASSRFSEASGSVHNEQFF. The CDR3 DNA follows: TGTGCCAGCAGTCGGTTCTCGGAGGCTAGCGGGAGTGTCCACAATGAGCAGTTCTTC.